What follows is one T cell receptor beta chain and its context. The target of this receptor is not known. There are no base qualities to consult, and no much larger clone falls within one base. Libraries were made using the immunoSEQ multiplex PCR assay. For the multiplex PCR, a mixture combining 60 forward primers for TCR Vbeta segments and 13 reverse primers for TCR Jbeta segments was used. The CDR3 region of rearranged TCR beta genes was amplified from genomic DNA by a multiplex PCR assay. The Illumina HiSeq System was used to sequence the amplified TCR beta libraries as 87-base-pair reads. The original pipeline was this. A later analysis counted tens of millions of unique TCR beta chains across the 550 to 750 repertoires, and about 10 million of these chains were shared by at least two donors. A nearest-neighbor algorithm error-corrected the raw reads and collapsed the reads into unique sequences, merging closely related sequences to remove PCR and sequencing errors. To assign V, D and J gene segments, CDR3 sequences were aligned to IMGT reference sequences. Each retained sequence needed at least a six-nucleotide match to both a V gene segment and a J gene segment. Rearrangements were classified as productive when the CDR3 lacked stop codons and remained in frame with V and J, and all other rearrangements were classified as non-productive. Following IMGT convention, CDR3 was defined as the stretch from the second conserved V-encoded cysteine to the conserved J-encoded phenylalanine. The earlier analysis of about 590 of the donors excluded sequences that lacked an unambiguous match to a single V gene segment. In an earlier analysis of approximately 590 of the donors, V segments were called functional above 56.7% productive rearrangements and were called segregating when the between-donor standard deviation exceeded 5%. To diagnose cytomegalovirus status from the catalog of TCR beta chain sequences, a statistical classification framework was built. In a later analysis, V and J genes were assigned by comparing TCR nucleotide sequences against IMGT/GENE-DB human TR gene sequences. In a later analysis, CDR3 sequences and most-parsimonious VDJ recombination scenarios were assigned using the TCRdist pipeline. In a later analysis, each TCR beta chain was defined by its CDR3 amino acid sequence together with its V-gene family, and reads lacking a unique V-gene family were excluded. As a way to deal with suspected cross-contamination and a sequencing artifact, a later analysis dropped approximately 590 nucleotide sequences that were highly shared and had low generation probability. For each public chain, a later analysis derived a clonal expansion index from normalized ranks of inferred template counts within each repertoire. In a later analysis, generation probabilities were computed using a VDJ recombination model fitted to out-of-frame rearrangements, and the results were checked against IGoR. In a later analysis, hypergeometric tests were used to score TCR-TCR, TCR-HLA and TCR-CMV co-occurrence, with a repertoire-size bias correction applied to TCR pairs. A later analysis estimated false discovery rates by permuting HLA or CMV assignments 20 times. In a later analysis, co-occurring TCRs were grouped with DBSCAN, and TCRdist sequence similarity was added when clustering was performed within HLA-allele-positive subsets. For co-occurrence clustering, repertoires with fewer than 30,000 or more than 120,000 public chains were excluded, along with roughly 5 repertoires with anomalous nucleotide sharing. The table was pulled from immuneACCESS by TCRdb, which kept in-frame rearrangements only. Such tables lose some clones; where checked, under half of the loss comes from unresolved V genes, and the rest has no known cause. Clone size and V and J calls were adopted from that table, with D and trimming inferred from the DNA. This sample lists over 150,000 clones; around 68% were detected once. The ten largest clones add up to approximately 1.3% of the sample.

This entry comes from a study of cytomegalovirus exposure and HLA in healthy donors (dated by TCRdb to about 2017). Broadly, across the study: An earlier analysis of approximately 590 of the donors reported roughly 300 Gb of sequence data and approximately 110 million unique TCR beta sequences from about 179 million T cells. Along with the roughly 670-subject first cohort, a separate validation cohort of over 90 different subjects was used. Five DR-DQ haplotypes were handled as single units for association and clustering because linkage in the cohort was strong. A later analysis re-analyzed previously published TCR beta repertoires from roughly 600 donors and added high-resolution HLA genotyping to study TCR occurrence patterns. The study combined high-throughput TCR immunosequencing, statistical association of individual TCRs with disease status, and machine learning to predict cytomegalovirus infection status. HLA typing covered class I and class II loci at four-digit resolution. Donor age, sex, ethnicity and CMV serostatus were compiled alongside the repertoire data. Using immunosequencing, the study profiled T cell repertoires from fewer than 700 subjects and related those repertoires to cytomegalovirus serostatus. Of the roughly 390 genotyped donors, about 84% fell in the genetic ancestry cluster associated with self-reported Caucasian donors. The number of donors typed differed by locus, with 629-630 for A, B, C, DRB1 and DQB1, 522 for DQA1, 606 for DPA1, and some 470 for DPB1. Rather than drawing on any new phenotypic data, the later analysis identified candidate immune exposures from TCR beta sequences and the way those sequences occurred across donors. The study aimed to test whether signatures of past pathogen exposure could be identified by cataloging public T cell receptors. Genome-wide SNP genotypes for about three fifths of the roughly 670 donors were used in a later genetic analysis, which treated that subset as a discovery cohort. In an earlier analysis of roughly 600 of the donors, high-throughput TCR beta sequencing was used to judge whether each TCR beta V gene segment behaved as functional or pseudogenic. Among roughly 400 genotyped donors of the cohort, an average of approximately 240,000 unique TCR beta nucleotide sequences were sequenced per donor, roughly 18% of them non-productive. An early release covering 550 to 700 HLA-typed donors comprised about 300 gigabases of sequencing data and roughly 85 million unique TCR sequences. All discovery cohort repertoires had been generated using a single sequencing platform. Results the study describes overall, beyond this receptor: In a later genetic analysis, a missense DCLRE1C variant was associated with V-gene and J-gene trimming of TCR beta chains, and the association was replicated in an independent cohort. In both the original and validation cohorts, the classifier was reported to diagnose cytomegalovirus status with high specificity and sensitivity. At a false discovery rate of 0.05, a later analysis linked 16,951 TCR beta sequences to specific HLA alleles. A group of highly shared sequence variants was considered likely to be a technical artifact of the sequencing pipeline. Presence/absence analyses assumed roughly uniform sequencing depth across donors, an assumption that may not hold. Most TCR sequences were seen in very few donors, while some public TCRs were found in many individuals. Because HLA typing was unavailable for some donors at each locus, only the typed subset was used in association tests. A further reported finding was that TCR beta sequences accurately predicted the HLA-A and HLA-B alleles for most subjects in the first cohort. The study gave a list of 150 to 200 TCR beta chains associated with cytomegalovirus. A later analysis found that most CMV-associated TCR beta chains appeared HLA-restricted, with HLA associations seemingly driven largely by CMV exposure. In vitro tests confirmed that a few of the cytomegalovirus-associated TCR beta chains recognize cytomegalovirus antigens. Because counts were too low, about 17 rarely observed V segments, including chromosome 9 orphons, were excluded from the earlier analysis of 587 of the donors. Some IMGT-functional V segments, including TRBV6-2 and TRBV6-3, could not be distinguished by the 87-base-pair reads and were therefore excluded. A later analysis reported that several top co-occurrence clusters appeared linked to parvovirus B19, influenza, CMV and Epstein-Barr virus. Immune exposure information for the cohort was limited to CMV serostatus. Correlated functional status among segregating V segments might be attributable to linkage disequilibrium, but an unknown experimental factor could not be ruled out. According to the authors, the approach could potentially be generalized to other disease states and immunological phenotypes. In a later analysis, HLA-associated TCR beta chains were found to be more clonally expanded and to have lower generation probabilities than equally common non-associated chains. In an earlier analysis of some 640 of the donors, most TCR beta V segments were observed in productive rearrangements about 87% or about 30% of the time, broadly matching IMGT annotations. Only TCR beta chains were sequenced in this cohort, and the absence of alpha or paired-chain data limited detectable features. Strong co-occurrence of HLA alleles, especially DR and DQ, made assigning TCR associations to individual alleles difficult. Compared with the 666-donor mean, donors in an Asian-associated ancestry cluster had fewer N-insertions in productive TCRs, according to a later genetic analysis. According to a later analysis, TCR association rates differed among HLA loci, with DRB1 alleles showing the most associated TCRs and HLA-C alleles showing the fewest.

V and J are truncated by 2 bases and 0 bases respectively, leaving an intervening sequence of 18 bases. There are 17 amino acids in the CDR3, from cysteine to phenylalanine inclusive. Only CDR3 DNA remains: 51 bases, in frame from the first base. CDR1 is given as SGHRS and CDR2 as YFSETQ, both from the germline V gene. The cohort comprised under 700 healthy bone marrow donors. At the time of sampling, all cohort members were nominally healthy, though unrecorded immune exposures were likely present. The donor was CMV seronegative and was included in the group of over 300 seronegative cohort members. Every donor gave a peripheral blood sample, and the peripheral blood mononuclear cells from that sample were used for TCR beta sequencing. The Qiagen DNeasy Blood Extraction Kit was used to extract genomic DNA from the blood cell samples.

The origin of this receptor is a man over 45 in good health and CMV-seronegative. Sequenced input: PBMCs. Recombination joined TRBV5-1 with TRBJ2-7; a tentative D match to TRBD2 spans 5 bases. The CDR3 amino acid sequence is: CASSLAAGYVTSYEQYF. The DNA sequence reads TGCGCCAGCAGCTTAGCGGCCGGGTACGTAACCTCCTACGAGCAGTACTTC.